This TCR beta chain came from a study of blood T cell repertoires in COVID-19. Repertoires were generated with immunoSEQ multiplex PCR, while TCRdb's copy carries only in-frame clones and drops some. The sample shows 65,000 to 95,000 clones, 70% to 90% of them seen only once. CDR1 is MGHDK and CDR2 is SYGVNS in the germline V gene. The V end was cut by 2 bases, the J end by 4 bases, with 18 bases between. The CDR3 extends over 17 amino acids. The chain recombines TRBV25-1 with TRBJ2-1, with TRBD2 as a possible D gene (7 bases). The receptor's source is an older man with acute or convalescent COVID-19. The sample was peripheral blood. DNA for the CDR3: TGTGCCAGCAGTGAAATGGACCGGGGGGCAGCTTACAATGAGCAGTTCTTC. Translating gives CASSEMDRGAAYNEQFF.